This is a list of T cell receptor beta chains from one sample in a study of radiation and T cells in renal cell carcinoma. The table came from immunoSEQ multiplex PCR; TCRdb's copy has only in-frame clones and leaves some out. This sample carries roughly 100,000 clones, approximately 86% of them seen once, and the ten largest clones take approximately 8.4%. The specimen was blood, collected from a patient whose treatment included radiotherapy and nephrectomy. The receptors derive from a man aged 45-60 years with renal cell carcinoma. The CDR3 runs from the conserved cysteine through the conserved F or W. D genes are given only for firm matches. Not every row has a clone size; where given, it reads once, few, many or a size class.

V	D	size	J	CDR3	DNA
TRBV7-9	TRBD2	-	TRBJ2-2	CASSLATSAGELFF	TGTGCCAGCAGCTTAGCCACTAGCGCCGGGGAGCTGTTTTTT
TRBV7-2	-	-	TRBJ2-1	CASSARRDFFNEQFF	TGTGCCAGCAGCGCCCGCCGGGACTTCTTCAATGAGCAGTTCTTC
TRBV6-5	TRBD2	-	TRBJ2-7	CASRLGLAGVYEQYF	TGTGCCAGCAGATTGGGACTAGCGGGAGTGTACGAGCAGTACTTC
TRBV30	-	-	TRBJ2-7	CALTSMRAYEQYF	TGTGCCTTGACGTCGATGAGAGCCTACGAGCAGTACTTC
TRBV11-2	TRBD1	few	TRBJ2-7	CASSLYRGSYEQYF	TGTGCCAGCAGCCTGTACAGGGGATCCTACGAGCAGTACTTC
TRBV2	TRBD1	-	TRBJ1-1	CASKPRDRGGTEAFF	TGTGCCAGCAAACCCCGGGACAGGGGAGGGACTGAAGCTTTCTTT
TRBV27	TRBD1	-	TRBJ2-5	CASSPWTGEGTQYF	TGTGCCAGCAGTCCCTGGACAGGGGAGGGGACCCAGTACTTC
TRBV5-1	-	-	TRBJ2-5	CASTGEETQYF	TGCGCCAGCACCGGGGAAGAGACCCAGTACTTC
TRBV14	TRBD2	-	TRBJ2-1	CASSHLVAGGLYNEQFF	TGTGCCAGCAGCCATCTAGTAGCGGGAGGGTTGTACAATGAGCAGTTCTTC
TRBV27	-	-	TRBJ1-2	CASSINRKAYDYGYTF	TGTGCCAGCAGTATCAATAGGAAGGCCTATGACTATGGCTACACCTTC
TRBV20-1	-	-	TRBJ1-2	CSARALYGYTF	TGCAGTGCCAGGGCCCTCTATGGCTACACCTTC
TRBV2	-	-	TRBJ2-1	CASSGDPGHNEQFF	TGTGCCAGCAGTGGGGACCCCGGGCACAATGAGCAGTTCTTC
TRBV27	TRBD2	-	TRBJ2-6	CASSLLAGASGANVLTF	TGTGCCAGCAGTTTACTAGCGGGAGCATCTGGGGCCAACGTCCTGACTTTC
TRBV5-1	TRBD2	-	TRBJ2-1	CASNLGDRGLVGNEQFF	TGCGCCAGCAACCTGGGCGACCGGGGACTAGTGGGCAATGAGCAGTTCTTC
TRBV28	TRBD1	-	TRBJ1-2	CASSGGQHGYTF	TGTGCCAGCAGTGGGGGACAGCATGGCTACACCTTC
TRBV6-5	TRBD2	-	TRBJ2-1	CASSKLASGRNEQFF	TGTGCCAGCTCCAAACTTGCTAGCGGGAGGAATGAGCAGTTCTTC
TRBV7-2	-	-	TRBJ1-2	CASRAFTDGYTF	TGTGCCAGCAGAGCCTTTACGGATGGCTACACCTTC
TRBV2	-	-	TRBJ2-5	CASRAQETQYF	TGTGCCAGCAGAGCGCAAGAGACCCAGTACTTC
TRBV5-4	TRBD2	-	TRBJ2-2	CASSDGLAGGATGELFF	TGTGCCAGCAGCGACGGACTAGCGGGAGGGGCCACCGGGGAGCTGTTTTTT
TRBV7-8	-	-	TRBJ2-6	CASSPGSGANVLTF	TGTGCCAGCAGCCCAGGGTCTGGGGCCAACGTCCTGACTTTC
TRBV19	-	-	TRBJ1-4	CASSRRGGGGGEKLFF	TGTGCCAGTAGCCGGCGGGGTGGCGGAGGAGGTGAAAAACTGTTTTTT
TRBV11-2	-	-	TRBJ2-1	CASSLVGLAHNEQFF	TGTGCCAGCAGCTTAGTGGGACTCGCCCACAATGAGCAGTTCTTC
TRBV19	-	-	TRBJ1-1	CASFGDTEAFF	TGTGCCAGCTTTGGGGACACTGAAGCTTTCTTT
TRBV18	TRBD1	once	TRBJ2-1	CASSPPGQGSYNEQFF	TGTGCCAGCTCACCACCCGGACAGGGCTCCTACAATGAGCAGTTCTTC
TRBV19	-	-	TRBJ1-1	CASSIDLGRENTEAFF	TGTGCCAGTAGTATAGATCTGGGCAGGGAGAACACTGAAGCTTTCTTT